The clone carrying this T cell receptor beta chain appeared a few times. What it recognizes is unknown. These data originate in a study of beta chain features in type 1 diabetes. Study summary: Examined across all samples were about 110 million sorted cells.

The single heparinised draw taken from each donor contained approximately 120 mL of blood on average. Study-wide findings and caveats: PCR, the amplification step, might favor shorter templates, equally in patients and controls. Researchers could not determine here whether HLA type influences TCRB rearrangement.

The ends lost 0 bases at V and 4 bases at J; junction bases unmatched: 3. Looked up from germline, CDR1 is LNHNV and CDR2 is YYDKDF (reference sequence). The CDR3 has 15 amino acids. The whole isolated RNA underwent reverse transcription, so sequencing captured expressed TCRB transcripts. The assay was immunoSEQ multiplex PCR, and TCRdb's table has in-frame clones only and misses some. The profile shows roughly 300,000 clones, 8% of them singletons. The sample comprised central memory CD4+ T cells from blood. The receptor was derived from a woman between 18 and 29 years old in good health. The rearrangement links TRBV15 to TRBJ1-2, with TRBD1 matching 9 bases. The CDR3: CATSRDGQGRYGYTF. CDR3 DNA sequence: TGTGCCACCAGCAGAGATGGACAGGGGCGCTATGGCTACACCTTC.